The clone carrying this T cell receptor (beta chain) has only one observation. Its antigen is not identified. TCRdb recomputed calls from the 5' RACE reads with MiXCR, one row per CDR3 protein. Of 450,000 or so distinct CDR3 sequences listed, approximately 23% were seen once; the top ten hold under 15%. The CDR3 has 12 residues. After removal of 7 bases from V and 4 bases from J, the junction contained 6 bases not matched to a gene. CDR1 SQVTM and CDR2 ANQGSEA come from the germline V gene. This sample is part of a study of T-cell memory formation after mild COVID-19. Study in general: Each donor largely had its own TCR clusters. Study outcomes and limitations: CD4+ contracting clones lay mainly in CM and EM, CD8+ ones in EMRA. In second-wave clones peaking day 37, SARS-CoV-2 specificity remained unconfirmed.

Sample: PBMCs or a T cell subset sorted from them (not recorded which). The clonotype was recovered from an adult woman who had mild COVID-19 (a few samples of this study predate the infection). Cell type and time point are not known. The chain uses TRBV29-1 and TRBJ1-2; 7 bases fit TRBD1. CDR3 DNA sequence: TGCAGCGGCAGGGACAGTGGCTATGGCTACACCTTC. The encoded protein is CSGRDSGYGYTF.